The T cell receptor beta chain described here comes from a study of blood T cell repertoires in COVID-19. Study details: The United States, Italy and Spain provided the acute and convalescent COVID-19 samples. In each case, the material was cDNA or gDNA derived from T cells, B-cell-depleted T cells, or PBMCs.

Original analysis: Estimates of nucleated cell counts were drawn from the amplification of reference gene primers. The method was immunoSEQ multiplex PCR; TCRdb's version includes in-frame clones alone and lacks a portion of them. V and J calls and clone size follow that table, whereas D and trimming were derived from the DNA. Of about 180,000 clones in the sample, 65% to 85% were seen once. The germline V gene has CDR1 SNHLY and CDR2 FYNNEI. This CDR3 region has 15 residues. Trimming left V 4 bases short and J 1 base short, with 13 bases between. Enrollment of patients from Seattle took place during active infection, with longitudinal follow-up.

The material sequenced was peripheral blood. The chain carries TRBV2 and TRBJ1-1; D unresolved. This clonotype was obtained from a woman between 40 and 55 years old with COVID-19, enrolled during active disease. The CDR3 loop reads CASSGEPGSNTEAFF. In DNA form, the CDR3 reads TGTGCCAGCAGTGGAGAGCCGGGATCGAACACTGAAGCTTTCTTT.